The entry below gives a single T cell receptor beta chain sequence along with its context. Its specificity is not known. This CDR3 comprises 13 residues. Germline lookup yields CDR1 SNHLY and CDR2 FYNNEI. After removal of 7 bases from V and 5 bases from J, the junction contained 1 base not matched to a gene. These data come from a study of cytomegalovirus exposure and HLA in healthy donors. Study-wide results and limits: A few CMV-associated chains were confirmed in vitro to be specific for CMV antigens. One variant, a missense change in DCLRE1C, was linked in a later analysis to TCR beta V- and J-gene trimming.

PCR amplification relied on 60 Vbeta primers (plus 13 Jbeta primers). Generated by immunoSEQ multiplex PCR, the TCRdb table keeps only in-frame clones and is missing some. The table has approximately 170,000 clones, about 80% seen once. The chain couples TRBV2 to TRBJ1-5; TRBD1 aligns across 11 bases. The receptor's source is a man between 18 and 35 years old in good health and CMV-seropositive. Sample: PBMCs. In DNA, the CDR3 is TGTGCCAGCATGGGACAGGGGGATCAGCCCCAGCATTTT. Translation gives CASMGQGDQPQHF.